Each of the 30 T cell receptor beta chains below was sequenced from the same sample in a study of shared clonotypes between healthy human individuals. Terminally differentiated effector memory CD45RA+ cells were excluded by CCR7 positive selection of CD45RO-negative cells. Produced via immunoSEQ multiplex PCR; TCRdb's table is partial and in-frame only. The sample consists of 800,000 to 950,000 clones, about 96% of them appearing once. Sequenced input: naive CD8+ T cells sorted from blood. The receptors were sampled from a man aged 30 to 45 in good health.

This clone was seen once. The chain employs TRBV7-6 and TRBJ1-5; unclear D gene. The germline V and J ends were trimmed by 5 bases and 1 base, with 6 bases remaining between them. This CDR3 comprises 13 residues. The germline V gene has CDR1 SGHVS and CDR2 FNYEAQ. In DNA form, the CDR3 reads TGTGCCAGCAGCCCCAGGAGCAATCAGCCCCAGCATTTT. This encodes CASSPRSNQPQHF.

The rearrangement uses TRBV7-9 and TRBJ2-7; D unclear. The CDR3 consists of 12 residues. V lost 1 base and J lost 7, with 8 bases in between. Germline CDR1 and CDR2: SEHNR and FQNEAQ (reference sequence). CDR3 region: CASSLDVEEQYF. In nucleotides, the CDR3 is TGTGCCAGCAGCTTAGACGTGGAGGAGCAGTACTTC.

About this clone: Other DNA sequences from this sample encode an identical CDR3 as well. The chain joins TRBV27 to TRBJ2-7; 10 bases fit TRBD1. After removal of 2 bases from V and 2 bases from J, the junction contained 3 bases not matched to a gene. The CDR3 totals 15 residues. Per germline, CDR1 MNHEY and CDR2 SMNVEV (reference sequence). The CDR3 sequence: CASSLSGTGAYEQYF. The CDR3 coding sequence is TGTGCCAGCAGTTTAAGCGGGACAGGGGCCTACGAGCAGTACTTC.

The CDR3 coding sequence is TGTGCCAGCAGGACCGAGACAGGGGATTTCTTAGAGCAGTACTTC. Translated, it gives CASRTETGDFLEQYF. The rearrangement links TRBV5-6 to TRBJ2-7, with 8 bases identical to TRBD1. J was trimmed by 7 bases and V by 5 bases; bases with no gene match: 14. CDR3 size: 15 residues. Germline V CDR1 and CDR2: SGHDT, YYEEEE.

This chain joins TRBV7-3 and TRBJ2-1, with D possibly matching TRBD1 (5 bases). Germline CDR1 SGHTA, CDR2 FQGTGA. Trimming removed 4 bases from V and 9 bases from J, with 25 bases in between. The CDR3 runs 17 residues. The CDR3 here is CASSSLTLPTALGEQFF. In nucleotides, the CDR3 is TGTGCCAGCAGCTCTTTGACATTACCGACAGCATTGGGTGAGCAGTTCTTC.

The chain joins TRBV7-9 to TRBJ2-7, with D perhaps being TRBD1 or TRBD2 (5 bases each). The V and J ends lost 2 bases and 2 bases respectively, with 19 bases between them. In germline, CDR1 is SEHNR, CDR2 FQNEAQ (reference sequence). The CDR3 is made up of 17 amino acids. The CDR3 sequence is CASSLILRDDGPYEQYF. CDR3 nucleotides: TGTGCCAGCAGCTTAATATTAAGGGACGATGGTCCCTACGAGCAGTACTTC. The variable domain in full, with the rest retrieved from reference TRBV7-9 and TRBJ2-7, is DTGVSQNPRHKITKRGQNVTFRCDPISEHNRLYWYRQTLGQGPEFLTYFQNEAQLEKSRLLSDRFSAERPKGSFSTLEIQRTEQGDSAMYLCASSLILRDDGPYEQYFGPGTRLTVT.

The chain couples TRBV5-6 to TRBJ2-1; D call uncertain. Germline CDR1 and CDR2: SGHDT and YYEEEE. This CDR3 is 14 amino acids long. Trimming pared 5 bases from V and 7 bases from J, leaving 16 bases between. This CDR3 reads CASSWTNKRNEQFF. Here the CDR3 DNA reads TGTGCCAGCAGTTGGACGAACAAGAGAAATGAGCAGTTCTTC.

CDR3 loop: CASSQGGTSSTDTQYF. CDR3 DNA sequence: TGCGCCAGCAGCCAAGGCGGGACTAGTTCAACAGATACGCAGTATTTT. The V gene is TRBV4-3, the J gene TRBJ2-3; 8 bases match TRBD2. Per germline, CDR1 LGHNA and CDR2 YSLEER. The CDR3 is 16 residues long. The ends lost 1 base at V and 3 bases at J; junction bases unmatched: 6.

The CDR3 is CASSCRKQVGNSCGFLKGELFF. In nucleotides, the CDR3 is TGTGCCAGCAGCTGCCGCAAGCAAGTTGGGAACTCATGTGGGTTCCTAAAGGGGGAGCTGTTTTTT. The chain has TRBV7-8 and TRBJ2-2; no reliable D call. Germline V gene data show CDR1 as SGHVS and CDR2 as FQNEAQ. V was shortened by 4 bases and J by 8 bases, with 38 bases between the two germline ends. The CDR3 is made up of 22 amino acids. Looking up the rest from reference TRBV7-8 and TRBJ2-2 gives the full variable domain: GAGVSQSPRYKVAKRGQDVALRCDPISGHVSLFWYQQALGQGPEFLTYFQNEAQLDKSGLPSDRFFAERPEGSVSTLKIQRTQQEDSAVYLCASSCRKQVGNSCGFLKGELFFGEGSRLTVL.

The V and J genes are TRBV9 and TRBJ1-2; D not resolved. CDR3 length: 17 residues. The V and J ends lost 0 bases and 4 bases respectively, with 19 bases between them. Germline assignment: CDR1 SGDLS and CDR2 YYNGEE. The CDR3 nucleotides read TGTGCCAGCAGCGTAGGTGGGCAATCAGGAGCGGCCTATGGCTACACCTTC. Protein product: CASSVGGQSGAAYGYTF.

The rearrangement joins TRBV4-2 to TRBJ1-4; D not certain. There are 14 residues in the CDR3. Germline-derived CDR1 and CDR2 are LGHNA and YNFKEQ. The V and J ends lost 4 bases and 8 bases respectively, with 14 bases between them. As DNA, the CDR3 is TGTGCCAGCAGCCTGGAGCCGGGAGAAGAAAAACTGTTTTTT. It specifies CASSLEPGEEKLFF.

The chain joins TRBV7-9 to TRBJ1-2; no definite D call. This CDR3 is built from 13 residues. V was cut by 5 bases and J by 8 bases, with 15 bases left in between. Germline CDR1 SEHNR, CDR2 FQNEAQ (reference sequence). The DNA of the CDR3 is TGTGCCAGCAGCGGAGACGGAGCAGGAGGCTACACCTTC. Translated: CASSGDGAGGYTF.

V gene TRBV7-6 combines with J gene TRBJ2-3; unclear D gene. V shed 4 bases and J shed 2 bases, with 10 bases lying between them. Per germline, CDR1 SGHVS and CDR2 FNYEAQ. The CDR3 has 14 residues. CDR3 nucleotides: TGTGCCAGCAGCTCAACGGGTTCCACAGATACGCAGTATTTT. This sequence encodes CASSSTGSTDTQYF.

This chain connects TRBV4-3 to TRBJ1-1; a weak D match, TRBD1 (5 bases). Germline V gene sequence: CDR1 LGHNA, CDR2 YSLEER. The CDR3 has 14 residues. Trimming removed 1 base at V and 1 base at J, with 7 bases between. CDR3 sequence: CASSQGGGNTEAFF. The DNA for the CDR3 is TGCGCCAGCAGCCAAGGGGGGGGGAACACTGAAGCTTTCTTT.

The gene calls are TRBV2 and TRBJ2-6; the D gene is possibly TRBD2 (5 bases). Trimming took 7 bases from V and 0 from J, leaving 19 bases between them. The CDR3 covers 18 residues. The germline CDR1 and CDR2 sequences are SNHLY and FYNNEI. Here the CDR3 reads CASITPGIETSGANVLTF. Written as DNA, the CDR3 is TGTGCCAGCATCACCCCCGGGATAGAGACCTCTGGGGCCAACGTCCTGACTTTC.

This clone has only one observation. V is TRBV13 and J is TRBJ2-7; D is unresolved. Germline CDR1 PRHDT, CDR2 FYEKMQ (reference sequence). The ends were cut back, 0 bases at V and 6 bases at J, with 9 bases in the middle. The CDR3 consists of 13 residues. CDR3 residues: CASSLGGFPEQYF. The DNA of the CDR3 is TGTGCCAGCAGCTTAGGAGGTTTCCCCGAGCAGTACTTC.

V is TRBV11-2 and J is TRBJ2-3; TRBD1 matches at 8 bases. The V gene end was trimmed by 2 bases and the J gene end by 4 bases; junction bases not matched to a gene: 5. CDR3 length: 15 residues. Germline CDR1 SGHAT, CDR2 FQNNGV. The CDR3 region is CASSLWGQAPDTQYF. The CDR3 DNA sequence: TGTGCCAGCAGCTTATGGGGACAGGCCCCAGATACGCAGTATTTT.

The genes are TRBV4-1 and TRBJ2-1, with D perhaps matching TRBD1 or TRBD2 (6 bases each). V lost 4 bases to trimming and J lost 2 bases, with 15 bases between them. The CDR3 runs 16 residues. CDR1 is MGHRA, CDR2 YSYEKL, per germline. CDR3 region: CASSPTWRDTYNEQFF. The DNA of the CDR3 is TGCGCCAGCAGCCCTACCTGGCGGGACACCTACAATGAGCAGTTCTTC.

The V and J genes are TRBV6-5 and TRBJ2-1, with TRBD2 identical over 11 bases. Germline trimming cut 6 bases from V and 3 bases from J; bases unmatched to any gene: 4. CDR1 and CDR2 from the germline V gene are MNHEY and SVGAGI. The CDR3 is made up of 15 amino acids. The CDR3 is CASSQTSGNYNEQFF. CDR3 DNA sequence: TGTGCCAGCAGCCAGACTAGCGGGAACTACAATGAGCAGTTCTTC.

The DNA of the CDR3 is TGTGCCAGCAGCGTAGGGTCCGGGGGCGCATACGAGCAGTACTTC. Protein product: CASSVGSGGAYEQYF. This rearrangement joins TRBV9 to TRBJ2-7; D is tentatively TRBD1 or TRBD2 (6 bases each). From germline, CDR1 is SGDLS and CDR2 YYNGEE. This CDR3 is built from 15 residues. Trimming shortened V by 0 bases and J by 4 bases, and 14 bases separated the two germline ends.

V gene TRBV27 combines with J gene TRBJ2-1, with 14 bases identical to TRBD2. V shed 6 bases and J 0 bases; nucleotides not matched to a gene: 7. Germline lookup yields CDR1 MNHEY and CDR2 SMNVEV (reference sequence). CDR3 length: 18 residues. The CDR3 DNA reads as TGTGCCAGCAGCCGACTAGCGGGAGGGCCGGGCTCCTACAATGAGCAGTTCTTC. As protein: CASSRLAGGPGSYNEQFF.

The chain is built from TRBV5-1 and TRBJ2-7; D perhaps matches TRBD1 (5 bases). Between the trimmed V and J ends, which lost 0 bases and 5 bases, there was a span of 21 bases. In germline, CDR1 is SGHRS, CDR2 YFSETQ. The CDR3 contains 17 residues. CDR3 nucleotide sequence: TGCGCCAGCAGCTTGGTTCAGGGTTGGAGTATTTCCCACGAGCAGTACTTC. Translating it yields CASSLVQGWSISHEQYF.

This clone was picked up one time. The V and J genes are TRBV27 and TRBJ1-2; maybe TRBD1 (6 bases). Per the germline V gene, CDR1 is MNHEY and CDR2 is SMNVEV (reference sequence). The V end lost 5 bases, the J end lost 6 bases, and 13 bases lay between the germline ends. This CDR3 has 13 amino acids. The CDR3 DNA follows: TGTGCCAGCAGTCCGAACAGGGATCATGGCTACACCTTC. This codes for CASSPNRDHGYTF.

This sequence joins TRBV7-2 and TRBJ2-1; D perhaps matches TRBD2 (6 bases). The CDR3 has 15 amino acids. V dropped 5 bases and J dropped 5 bases, with 16 bases sitting between them. Per the germline V gene, CDR1 is SGHTA and CDR2 is FQGNSA. For the CDR3, the DNA is TGTGCCAGCAGCAGACCGACTAGGCCTGACAATGAGCAGTTCTTC. Protein product: CASSRPTRPDNEQFF.

This clone was detected once. The V and J genes are TRBV6-5 and TRBJ2-7; weak D call: TRBD1 (6 bases). Trimming took 4 bases from V and 3 from J, leaving 13 bases between them. The CDR3 covers 14 residues. The germline V gene has CDR1 MNHEY and CDR2 SVGAGI. The CDR3 DNA reads TGTGCCAGCAGTTCCGGGACAAAAGTCTACGAGCAGTACTTC. This sequence encodes CASSSGTKVYEQYF.

The J gene is TRBJ2-7, the V gene TRBV2; 8 bases line up with TRBD1. The CDR3 extends over 15 amino acids. CDR1 and CDR2 from the germline V gene are SNHLY and FYNNEI. V was pared by 3 bases and J by 3 bases, with 7 bases of the junction left unmatched. Here the CDR3 DNA reads TGTGCCAGCAGTGATGCCCGGACAGGGAGCTACGAGCAGTACTTC. It translates to CASSDARTGSYEQYF.

V is TRBV4-1 and J is TRBJ2-6, with D possibly TRBD2 on 5 matching bases. V lost 1 base and J 2 bases, leaving 6 bases between the germline ends. Germline lookup yields CDR1 MGHRA and CDR2 YSYEKL. The CDR3 is made up of 15 amino acids. CDR3 region: CASSQVGAGANVLTF. The DNA for the CDR3 is TGCGCCAGCAGCCAAGTCGGGGCTGGGGCCAACGTCCTGACTTTC.

This rearrangement joins TRBV15 to TRBJ1-3; D is possibly TRBD1 (6 bases). The CDR3 has 17 amino acids. The germline V gene encodes CDR1 LNHNV and CDR2 YYDKDF (reference sequence). With 1 base removed from V and 9 bases from J, the gap between germline ends came to 22 bases. The CDR3 nucleotides read TGTGCCACCAGCAGAGCTAACAGGGTGGAGACTCCACGCACCATATATTTT. Its translation is CATSRANRVETPRTIYF.

This clone was observed a single time. CDR3 region: CASSPGGGQPQHF. The DNA for the CDR3 is TGTGCCAGTAGCCCGGGGGGAGGACAGCCCCAGCATTTT. The chain carries TRBV19 and TRBJ1-5; D possibly corresponds to TRBD1 (5 bases). Between the trimmed V and J ends, which lost 6 bases and 7 bases, there was a span of 13 bases. The CDR3 runs to 13 residues. The germline CDR1 and CDR2 sequences are LNHDA and SQIVND (reference sequence).

This chain's CDR3 is CASKANRVQPQHF. The CDR3 nucleotides are TGCGCCAGCAAGGCGAACAGGGTTCAGCCCCAGCATTTT. The J gene is TRBJ1-5, the V gene TRBV10-1, with D perhaps TRBD1 (6 bases). The germline V gene has CDR1 WNHNN and CDR2 SYGVQD (reference sequence). With 7 bases removed from V and 6 bases from J, the gap between germline ends came to 13 bases. The length of the CDR3 is 13 residues.